These 7 T cell receptor beta chains were sequenced from one sample in a study of blood T cell repertoires in COVID-19. Sequencing was performed with immunoSEQ multiplex PCR; in TCRdb, only in-frame clones are kept and a portion is missing. The sample holds about 53,000 clones, over 90% seen once. The specimen was peripheral blood. The receptor set was obtained from a human donor in a cohort sampled during active COVID-19.

The chain uses TRBV30 and TRBJ1-4; 9 bases align to TRBD1. The germline CDR1 and CDR2 sequences are GTSNPN and SVGIG (reference sequence). V lost 0 bases to trimming and J lost 2 bases; unmatched junction nucleotides: 1. CDR3 length: 15 residues. The chain's CDR3 is CAWSVQGATNEKLFF. CDR3 DNA sequence: TGTGCCTGGAGTGTACAGGGGGCCACTAATGAAAAACTGTTTTTT.

A word on this clone: Compared with germline, one end of the junction differs, possibly owing to a read error. The chain combines TRBV28 with TRBJ2-2; D is perhaps TRBD2 (6 bases). This CDR3 contains 12 residues. Germline CDR1 MDHEN, CDR2 SYDVKM. CDR3: CASSSGLGGGIF. CDR3 in DNA: TGTGCCAGCAGTTCCGGGTTGGGGGGTGGAATTTTT.

The sample holds one count of this clone. The chain couples TRBV6-5 to TRBJ1-1, with D unresolved. Trimming stripped 5 bases from V and 5 bases from J, with 6 bases between. The germline gives CDR1 MNHEY, CDR2 SVGAGI. The CDR3 spans 11 residues. The CDR3 sequence is CASSQRTEAFF. Written as DNA, the CDR3 is TGTGCCAGCAGTCAGAGGACTGAAGCTTTCTTT.

This sequence joins TRBV3-1 (or the pseudogene TRBV3-2) and TRBJ1-1; D unresolved. There are 13 residues in the CDR3. Germline CDR1 and CDR2: LGHDT and YNNKEL (reference sequence). Deletions cut 1 base from V and 2 bases from J, with 5 bases between. This CDR3 reads CASSQGRNTEAFF. CDR3 nucleotides: TGTGCCAGCAGCCAAGGTAGAAACACTGAAGCTTTCTTT.

The chain has TRBV20-1 and TRBJ1-2; the D is unclear. With 3 bases removed from V and 4 bases from J, the gap between germline ends came to 15 bases. CDR1 and CDR2 from the germline V gene are DFQATT and SNEGSKA (reference sequence). CDR3 size: 14 residues. The CDR3 region is CSASGLESGYGYTF. CDR3 coding DNA: TGCAGTGCTAGTGGTCTGGAGTCTGGCTATGGCTACACCTTC.

As for this clone: A junction end diverges from the germline sequence, so it may reflect a read error. The chain joins TRBV28 to TRBJ2-5; D possibly corresponds to TRBD1 (6 bases). The CDR3 totals 13 residues. Germline V gene data show CDR1 as MDHEN and CDR2 as SYDVKM. DNA of the CDR3: TGTGTCAGCACAAGAGGGGGAGAAGAGACCCAGTACTTC. Protein product: CVSTRGGEETQYF.

The rearrangement links TRBV9 to TRBJ1-2; the match to TRBD1 covers 7 bases. Germline assignment: CDR1 SGDLS and CDR2 YYNGEE. Germline trimming cut 0 bases from V and 5 bases from J; bases unmatched to any gene: 4. CDR3 length: 14 amino acids. In DNA form, the CDR3 reads TGTGCCAGCAGCGTAGCCTCACAGGGGTATGGCTACACCTTC. Amino acids: CASSVASQGYGYTF.